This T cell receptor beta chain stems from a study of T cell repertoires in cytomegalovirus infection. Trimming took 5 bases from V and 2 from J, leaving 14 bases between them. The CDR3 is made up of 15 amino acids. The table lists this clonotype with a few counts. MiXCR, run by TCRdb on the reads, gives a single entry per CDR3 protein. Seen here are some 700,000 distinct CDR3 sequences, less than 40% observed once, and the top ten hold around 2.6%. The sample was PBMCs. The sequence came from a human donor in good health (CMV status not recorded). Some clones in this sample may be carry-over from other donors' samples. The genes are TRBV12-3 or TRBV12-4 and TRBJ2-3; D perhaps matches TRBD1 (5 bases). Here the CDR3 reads CASSKHRQFTDTQYF. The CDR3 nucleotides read TGTGCCAGCAGTAAACATCGACAGTTCACAGATACGCAGTATTTT.